This T cell receptor (beta chain) is from a study of blood T cell repertoires in COVID-19. The assay was immunoSEQ multiplex PCR, and TCRdb's table has in-frame clones only and misses some. The sample comprises fewer than 500,000 clones, roughly nine tenths of which are singletons, and under 0.85% rests with the top ten. Germline lookup yields CDR1 LGHDT and CDR2 YNNKEL (reference sequence). The CDR3 has 15 residues. Trimming cost V 1 base and J 5 bases; bases outside gene matches: 5. The V gene is TRBV3-1 (or the pseudogene TRBV3-2), the J gene TRBJ2-3, with TRBD1 matching over 8 bases. What was sequenced was PBMCs or T cells enriched from blood (not recorded which). This TCR was recovered from a woman in her late teens or twenties who had recovered from COVID-19. CDR3 residues: CASSQATGQEDTQYF. DNA for the CDR3: TGTGCCAGCAGCCAAGCTACGGGACAGGAAGATACGCAGTATTTT.